What follows are 8 T cell receptor beta chains derived from one specimen sequenced in a study of T cell repertoires in cytomegalovirus infection. TCRdb used MiXCR to reprocess the reads, holding one entry per CDR3 protein. The table includes 250,000 to 300,000 distinct CDR3 sequences, 22% detected once. Their recognized antigens are unknown. This material consisted of cultured PBMCs, taken from culture after CMV antigen stimulation. These receptors were taken from a human donor in good health (CMV status not recorded). Some clones in this sample may be carry-over from other donors' samples.

At least ten counts were recorded for this clonotype. The V gene is TRBV7-6, the J gene TRBJ1-1; possibly TRBD1 for D (5 bases). Trimming removed 5 bases at V and 2 bases at J, with 9 bases between. Germline loops: CDR1 SGHVS, CDR2 FNYEAQ. This CDR3 is built from 13 residues. Here the CDR3 reads CASSQTENTEAFF. The CDR3 nucleotides read TGTGCCAGCAGCCAGACAGAAAACACTGAAGCTTTCTTT.

The genes are TRBV6-6 and TRBJ2-7; D might be TRBD1 (6 bases). CDR1 MNHNY and CDR2 SVGAGI come from the germline V gene (reference sequence). V gave up 2 bases and J gave up 6 bases, with 11 bases separating them. The CDR3 sequence is 13 residues long. The CDR3 DNA reads as TGTGCCAGCAGTTACAGGGGGTTCGGCGAGCAGTACGTC. Translation gives CASSYRGFGEQYV.

The chain couples TRBV29-1 to TRBJ2-5, with 14 bases that match TRBD2. In germline, CDR1 is SQVTM, CDR2 ANQGSEA. V lost 4 bases, J lost 0 bases, and 1 base stayed unmatched. The CDR3 consists of 15 residues. CDR3 in amino acids: CSVAGLAGDQETQYF. The CDR3 DNA reads TGCAGCGTTGCGGGACTAGCGGGGGACCAAGAGACCCAGTACTTC.

The chain has TRBV29-1 and TRBJ2-4; TRBD2 aligns across 7 bases. This CDR3 comprises 11 residues. The germline gives CDR1 SQVTM, CDR2 ANQGSEA. With 7 bases clipped from V and 9 bases from J, the junction kept 6 bases outside the gene matches. The CDR3 here is CSGGLSGIQYF. CDR3 DNA: TGCAGCGGGGGACTATCGGGCATTCAGTACTTC.

A few counts support this clonotype. The chain links TRBV7-6 to TRBJ2-5; D is ambiguous. The germline V gene encodes CDR1 SGHVS and CDR2 FNYEAQ. V gave up 1 base and J gave up 7 bases, with 13 bases separating them. The length of the CDR3 is 14 residues. The CDR3 protein is CASSLVPGKRTQYF. CDR3 bases: TGTGCCAGCAGCTTAGTACCTGGGAAGAGGACCCAGTACTTC. The entire variable domain, with the rest obtained from reference TRBV7-6 and TRBJ2-5, is as follows: GAGVSQSPRYKVTKRGQDVALRCDPISGHVSLYWYRQALGQGPEFLTYFNYEAQQDKSGLPNDRFSAERPEGSISTLTIQRTEQRDSAMYRCASSLVPGKRTQYFGPGTRLLVL.

The rearrangement joins TRBV20-1 to TRBJ2-7; unclear D gene. V dropped 0 bases and J dropped 2 bases, with 11 bases sitting between them. The CDR3 is 14 residues long. Germline V CDR1 and CDR2: DFQATT, SNEGSKA (reference sequence). The CDR3 DNA reads TGCAGTGCTAGAGATTTGAGTTCGCCCTACGAGCAGTACGTC. Translating it yields CSARDLSSPYEQYV.

This clonotype has a handful of counts. The CDR3, as DNA: TGCAGTGCTTCGACCTCCGGGACAGACACCTTC. Amino acids: CSASTSGTDTF. This chain joins TRBV20-1 and TRBJ1-2, with 7 positions matching TRBD1. The germline V gene has CDR1 DFQATT and CDR2 SNEGSKA (reference sequence). The CDR3 consists of 11 residues. V dropped 5 bases and J dropped 12; count of bases not matched to a gene: 9.

This sequence joins TRBV20-1 and TRBJ1-5; D not certain. Trimming pared 3 bases from V and 0 bases from J, leaving 9 bases between. CDR1 is DFQATT, CDR2 SNEGSKA, per germline (reference sequence). CDR3 size: 14 residues. The CDR3 nucleotides read TGCAGTGCTAGCAGTTACGTTAGCAATCAGCCCCAGCATTTT. It is translated as CSASSYVSNQPQHF.